Listed below are T cell receptor beta chains from one sample, sequenced in a study of blood T cell repertoires in COVID-19. Here immunoSEQ multiplex PCR was the method, and the copy in TCRdb shows in-frame clones only, minus some. The profile shows about half a million clones, roughly 88% of them singletons. Specimen: peripheral blood. The receptors here all came from a human donor in a cohort sampled during active COVID-19. The CDR3 runs from the conserved cysteine through the conserved F or W. The order of the fields is D gene, J gene, V gene, CDR3 length, CDR3 protein, CDR3 DNA. The D gene is left open where the match is weak.

- TRBJ1-1 TRBV9 15 CASSVVQGGLAEAFF TGTGCCAGCAGCGTAGTACAGGGCGGACTCGCTGAAGCTTTCTTT
TRBD1 TRBJ2-6 TRBV7-8 18 CASSEADRGGLGANVLTF TGTGCCAGCAGCGAGGCGGACAGGGGGGGTCTAGGGGCCAACGTCCTGACTTTC
- TRBJ2-2 TRBV10-1 14 CASSSTGDTGELFF TGCGCCAGCAGTTCGACAGGAGACACCGGGGAGCTGTTTTTT
- TRBJ1-1 TRBV6-5 14 CASAQPGAGTEAFF TGTGCCAGCGCACAACCGGGAGCAGGCACTGAAGCTTTCTTT
- TRBJ2-5 TRBV10-2 13 CASSDPTSETQYF TGCGCCAGCAGTGACCCGACTTCTGAGACCCAGTACTTC
TRBD1 TRBJ2-2 TRBV19 14 CASSIGQGSGELFF TGTGCCAGTAGTATTGGACAGGGGTCCGGGGAGCTGTTTTTT
- TRBJ1-2 TRBV7-2 14 CASSLVGVSYGYTF TGTGCCAGCAGCTTAGTAGGGGTTTCCTATGGCTACACCTTC
- TRBJ2-2 TRBV2 14 CASTGDANTGELFF TGTGCCAGCACAGGGGACGCGAACACCGGGGAGCTGTTTTTT
TRBD1 TRBJ2-7 TRBV27 18 CASSAQSPGTGNVYEQYF TGTGCCAGCAGCGCCCAAAGCCCCGGGACAGGGAACGTATACGAGCAGTACTTC
- TRBJ1-1 TRBV15 14 CATSRGRGGTEAFF TGTGCCACCAGCAGAGGACGGGGGGGCACTGAAGCTTTCTTT